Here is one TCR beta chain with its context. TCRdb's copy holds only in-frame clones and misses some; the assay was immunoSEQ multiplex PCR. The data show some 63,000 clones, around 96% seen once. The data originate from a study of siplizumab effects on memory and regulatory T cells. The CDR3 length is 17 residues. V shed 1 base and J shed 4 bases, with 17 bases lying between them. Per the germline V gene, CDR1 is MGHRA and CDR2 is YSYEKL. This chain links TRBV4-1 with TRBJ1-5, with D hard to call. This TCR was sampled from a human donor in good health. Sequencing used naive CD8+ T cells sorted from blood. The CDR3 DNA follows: TGCGCCAGCAGCCAAGTACCTTTTGTAAGGGAAAATCAGCCCCAGCATTTT. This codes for CASSQVPFVRENQPQHF.